This T cell receptor (beta chain) was captured in a study of post-analysis software for immune sequencing data. Study information: Progressive-relapsing, secondary progressive and relapsing-remitting multiple sclerosis were among the disease courses included. The study's findings and limits: Strong same-batch co-clustering of samples appeared with F measure clustering. Roughly five TRBV segments occurring more often in patients than controls included TRBV5-6, TRBV5-1 and TRBV20-1.

The ends were cut back, 2 bases at V and 2 bases at J, with 9 bases in the middle. Germline V gives CDR1 MNHNY, CDR2 SVGAGI (reference sequence). The CDR3 spans 15 residues. The TCR beta cDNA libraries carried unique molecular identifiers. TCRdb ran MiXCR on the PCR reads and lists one entry per CDR3 protein. The table records a few hundred thousand distinct CDR3 sequences, less than 40% of them present only once. A remark on this clonotype: Its specificity is not known.

The TCR sequence derives from a girl aged 5-17 years with multiple sclerosis. The specimen was blood. This rearrangement joins TRBV6-6 to TRBJ2-2, with D uncertain. As DNA, the CDR3 is TGTGCCAGCAGTTACGGGCACTCCAACACCGGGGAGCTGTTTTTT. Protein sequence: CASSYGHSNTGELFF.